Listed below are T cell receptor beta chains from one sample, sequenced in a study of cytomegalovirus exposure and HLA in healthy donors. Profiling relied on immunoSEQ multiplex PCR, and the TCRdb table lists in-frame clones only, not all of them. This table holds 120,000 or so clones, approximately 80% found once. The sample taken for sequencing was PBMCs. The receptor set was obtained from a male donor in good health and CMV-seropositive. The CDR3 runs from the conserved cysteine through the conserved F or W. The order of the fields is V gene, D gene, J gene, CDR3 protein. A D gene is named only where the DNA matches it firmly.

TRBV19	TRBD1	TRBJ2-1	CASSRNRGDNEQFF
TRBV4-1	NA	TRBJ2-5	CASSQEAELAGAETQYF
TRBV10-3	TRBD2	TRBJ2-1	CAISDMGAGAYNEQFF
TRBV19	NA	TRBJ2-5	CASSISTGVMETQYF
TRBV11-2	NA	TRBJ1-2	CASSLAGPGGYTF
TRBV4-3	TRBD2	NA	CASSQVTSGRTTPYEQYF
TRBV19	TRBD2	TRBJ2-7	CASSMASGRMGEQYF
TRBV4-2	TRBD2	TRBJ2-3	CASSRGGGRLAGATDTQYF
TRBV9	NA	TRBJ2-3	CASSVSGSTDTQYF
TRBV4-3	TRBD1	TRBJ1-4	CASSQDRGRTNEKLFF
TRBV7-6	TRBD2	TRBJ2-1	CASSQGSGRVEQFF
TRBV2	NA	TRBJ2-5	CASSEGTSGEQYF
TRBV5-6	NA	TRBJ1-1	CASSFYSEAFF
TRBV2	NA	TRBJ2-5	CASSVVKGPETQYF
TRBV7-9	TRBD2	TRBJ2-3	CASSRDYTDTQYF
TRBV4-2	NA	TRBJ1-4	CASSRQGRAGTNEKLFF
TRBV5-4	NA	TRBJ1-1	CASSPTGFTYEAFF
TRBV5-1	TRBD2	TRBJ2-5	CASSLEAGVWETQYF
TRBV21-1	NA	TRBJ1-5	CARAEQGSEQPQHF
TRBV2	TRBD1	TRBJ1-2	CASSEPGTGYGYTF
TRBV28	NA	TRBJ2-1	CASSPRLVGDEQFF
TRBV4-3	TRBD2	TRBJ2-1	CASSQEFPSGSYNEQFF
TRBV7-9	NA	TRBJ2-1	CASSISRDNEQFF
TRBV28	NA	TRBJ1-1	CASTGGGLNTEAFF
TRBV9	TRBD2	TRBJ2-1	CASSPTSGWDNEQFF
TRBV14	NA	TRBJ2-4	CASSQDGGLLNIQYF
TRBV7-8	NA	TRBJ1-2	CASSLVGSGGYTF
TRBV5-1	TRBD2	TRBJ2-1	CASSDSSGRGSYNEQFF
TRBV27	NA	TRBJ2-7	CASSSIYEQYF
TRBV28	NA	TRBJ1-5	CASSWVPAGDIRNQPQHF
TRBV27	NA	TRBJ1-6	CASSPGGGSNSPLHF
TRBV5-6	NA	TRBJ1-1	CASSTAATVLNTEAFF
TRBV7-9	NA	TRBJ2-7	CSSSSQYEQYF
TRBV19	NA	NA	CASSPRVRMSYEQYF
TRBV28	NA	TRBJ1-5	CASSLFSSSGHNQPQHF
TRBV7-8	TRBD1	TRBJ2-6	CASSLGDRVTPGANVLTF
TRBV7-2	NA	TRBJ2-3	CASSGTYNTDTQYF
TRBV5-4	NA	TRBJ2-2	CASSFTQGNTGELFF
TRBV7-9	NA	TRBJ2-7	CASSWDNGEQYF
TRBV7-8	TRBD2	TRBJ2-7	CASSLAVLAGDEQYF
TRBV7-9	NA	TRBJ1-5	CASSPHRQVSNQPQHF
TRBV7-2	TRBD2	TRBJ2-7	CASSPGGAAYEQYF
TRBV11-2	TRBD2	TRBJ2-3	CASSLAGRAPDTQYF
TRBV7-6	TRBD1	TRBJ2-7	CASSLGQGPLYEQYF
TRBV19	TRBD1	TRBJ1-5	CASSGTGGFQPQHF
TRBV28	TRBD1	TRBJ1-2	CASSFSGTGVYGYTF
TRBV13	NA	TRBJ1-1	CASVAQGRAFF
TRBV19	NA	TRBJ1-5	CASREQGGNQPQHF
TRBV11-3	TRBD1	TRBJ1-1	CASSWGTGANTEAFF
TRBV28	TRBD2	TRBJ2-5	CQPGGKETQYF
TRBV19	NA	TRBJ2-1	CASSIGFAGYNEQFF
TRBV7-3	NA	TRBJ1-4	CASSCYRDPATNEKLFF
TRBV30	TRBD2	TRBJ2-7	CAWTLGKTGGIEQYF